These 18 T cell receptor beta chains were sequenced from one sample in a study of T cell responses to AZD1222 COVID-19 vaccine. Sequencing used immunoSEQ multiplex PCR; TCRdb keeps in-frame clones, though not all of them. The sample consists of 150,000 to 200,000 clones, around 89% of them appearing once. The specimen was peripheral blood, collected 28 days after the second dose of the MenACWY control vaccine. The source is an adult who received the MenACWY meningococcal vaccine as a control.

The rearrangement uses TRBV4-3 and TRBJ1-2; no clear D gene. Germline V CDR1 and CDR2: LGHNA, YSLEER. V was cut by 0 bases and J by 3 bases, with 5 bases left in between. There are 13 residues in the CDR3. This CDR3 reads CASSQEIHYGYTF. As DNA, the CDR3 is TGCGCCAGCAGCCAAGAAATCCACTATGGCTACACCTTC.

In its sample, this clone was seen a few times. V gene TRBV5-4 combines with J gene TRBJ1-1; D is possibly TRBD1 (6 bases). CDR3 length equals 15 residues. Per the germline V gene, CDR1 is SGHNT and CDR2 is YYREEE (reference sequence). V was pared by 0 bases and J by 4 bases, with 13 bases between. The DNA for the CDR3 is TGTGCCAGCAGCTTGGGCGTAGGGGGTTCCACTGAAGCTTTCTTT. Translated, it gives CASSLGVGGSTEAFF.

The J gene is TRBJ1-5, the V gene TRBV11-2, with D hard to call. Trimming removed 1 base from V and 0 bases from J, with 10 bases in between. This CDR3 contains 16 residues. CDR1 and CDR2 from the germline V gene are SGHAT and FQNNGV. The CDR3 sequence: CASSLVGRYSNQPQHF. DNA of the CDR3: TGTGCCAGCAGCTTAGTGGGTCGGTATAGCAATCAGCCCCAGCATTTT.

V and J are TRBV9 and TRBJ2-7; D is perhaps TRBD2 (6 bases). V was shortened by 0 bases and J by 2 bases, with 18 bases between the two germline ends. Germline V gene sequence: CDR1 SGDLS, CDR2 YYNGEE. This CDR3 is 17 amino acids long. Written as DNA, the CDR3 is TGTGCCAGCAGCGTAGGGGGCCATGGCGGGGAGACCTACGAGCAGTACTTC. Residues: CASSVGGHGGETYEQYF.

The chain combines TRBV10-3 with TRBJ2-7; 8 positions match TRBD1. Unmatched junction bases numbered 6, after V lost 2 bases and J lost 6 bases. Germline V gene lookup returns CDR1 ENHRY and CDR2 SYGVKD. The length of the CDR3 is 14 residues. CDR3 amino acids: CAISEGQGWSEQYF. The CDR3 DNA reads as TGTGCCATCAGTGAGGGACAGGGATGGAGCGAGCAGTACTTC.

The chain carries TRBV11-2 and TRBJ2-1; D is possibly TRBD1 (6 bases). The V and J ends lost 6 bases and 3 bases respectively, with 18 bases between them. Per the germline V gene, CDR1 is SGHAT and CDR2 is FQNNGV. This CDR3 comprises 16 residues. This CDR3 is CASRPWDNSLYNEQFF. Written as DNA, the CDR3 is TGTGCCAGCAGGCCCTGGGACAACTCCCTCTACAATGAGCAGTTCTTC. The whole variable domain, filled in from reference TRBV11-2 and TRBJ2-1, reads EAGVAQSPRYKIIEKRQSVAFWCNPISGHATLYWYQQILGQGPKLLIQFQNNGVVDDSQLPKDRFSAERLKGVDSTLKIQPAKLEDSAVYLCASRPWDNSLYNEQFFGPGTRLTVL.

V is TRBV19 and J is TRBJ2-1, with D possibly TRBD2 on 5 matching bases. The V gene lost 7 bases and the J gene lost 8 bases, with 21 bases spanning the gap. Germline V gene data show CDR1 as LNHDA and CDR2 as SQIVND (reference sequence). This CDR3 has 15 amino acids. CDR3 in DNA: TGTGCCAGTAATTACCGGGGTAACCCACCCCATGAGCAGTTCTTC. This sequence encodes CASNYRGNPPHEQFF.

This sequence joins TRBV11-3 and TRBJ2-1, with 7 bases aligning to TRBD2. The length of the CDR3 is 16 residues. The germline V gene has CDR1 SGHNT and CDR2 YENEEA. The V gene end was trimmed by 4 bases and the J gene end by 2 bases; junction bases not matched to a gene: 8. This chain's CDR3 is CASSSRAGYTYNEQFF. DNA of the CDR3: TGTGCCAGCAGCTCACGAGCGGGATACACCTACAATGAGCAGTTCTTC.

The V gene is TRBV5-4, the J gene TRBJ1-2; D gene uncertain. The ends were cut back, 2 bases at V and 4 bases at J, with 15 bases in the middle. Germline V CDR1 and CDR2: SGHNT, YYREEE (reference sequence). CDR3 size: 15 residues. Here the CDR3 reads CASSFASASFYGYTF. The CDR3, as DNA: TGTGCCAGCAGCTTTGCGTCAGCCTCCTTCTATGGCTACACCTTC.

The V call is TRBV10-1, the J call TRBJ1-2; TRBD1 is a possible D gene (5 bases). V was pared by 3 bases and J by 4 bases, with 9 bases between. The CDR3 runs 13 residues. The germline V gene encodes CDR1 WNHNN and CDR2 SYGVQD (reference sequence). The CDR3 coding sequence is TGCGCCAGCAGTGACGGGGCAGGCTATGGCTACACCTTC. Protein product: CASSDGAGYGYTF.

This clone was found once. This chain links TRBV11-3 with TRBJ1-1; D perhaps matches TRBD1 (5 bases). This CDR3 region has 13 residues. Trimming took 5 bases from V and 3 from J, leaving 10 bases between them. CDR1 and CDR2 (germline): SGHNT, YENEEA. DNA of the CDR3: TGTGCCAGCAGCCTTGAACAGGACACTGAAGCTTTCTTT. It is translated as CASSLEQDTEAFF.

This chain uses TRBV5-4 with TRBJ1-1, with TRBD1 matching over 7 bases. CDR1 is SGHNT and CDR2 is YYREEE in the germline V gene (reference sequence). The CDR3 totals 18 residues. V lost 0 bases, J lost 0 bases, and 11 bases stayed unmatched. The CDR3 region is CASSLALGRQGMNTEAFF. The CDR3 DNA is TGTGCCAGCAGCTTGGCCTTGGGGCGACAGGGCATGAACACTGAAGCTTTCTTT.

The CDR3 loop reads CASSINYEQFF. DNA for the CDR3: TGTGCCAGTAGTATAAACTATGAGCAGTTCTTC. The chain has TRBV19 and TRBJ2-1, with D unresolved. Germline CDR1 reads LNHDA; CDR2 reads SQIVND (reference sequence). This CDR3 spans 11 amino acids. Deletions cut 2 bases from V and 8 bases from J, with 4 bases between.

The rearrangement uses TRBV6-1 and TRBJ1-2; D ambiguous. In germline, CDR1 is MNHNS, CDR2 SASEGT. Trimming left V 2 bases short and J 2 bases short, with 12 bases between. This CDR3 has 15 residues. The CDR3 region has the DNA TGTGCCAGCAGTGAATCTCTGGCAAGGAACTATGGCTACACCTTC. Translation: CASSESLARNYGYTF.

CDR3: CAISKTIQGYEQYF. DNA for the CDR3: TGTGCCATCAGTAAGACGATCCAGGGTTACGAGCAGTACTTC. V is TRBV10-3 and J is TRBJ2-7; D is possibly TRBD1 (5 bases). This CDR3 has 14 amino acids. The V end was cut by 5 bases, the J end by 4 bases, with 15 bases between. Germline V CDR1 and CDR2: ENHRY, SYGVKD.

The chain has TRBV19 and TRBJ1-2; D is ambiguous. Germline V lookup: CDR1 LNHDA, CDR2 SQIVND (reference sequence). This CDR3 comprises 12 residues. The V end lost 7 bases, the J end lost 2 bases, and 8 bases lay between the germline ends. CDR3 DNA sequence: TGTGCCAGTACTCAGACCAACTATGGCTACACCTTC. It translates to CASTQTNYGYTF. The whole variable domain, filled in from reference TRBV19 and TRBJ1-2, reads DGGITQSPKYLFRKEGQNVTLSCEQNLNHDAMYWYRQDPGQGLRLIYYSQIVNDFQKGDIAEGYSVSREKKESFPLTVTSAQKNPTAFYLCASTQTNYGYTFGSGTRLTVV.

This chain links TRBV7-2 with TRBJ2-7; no reliable D call. V lost 1 base and J 2 bases, leaving 12 bases between the germline ends. CDR1 SGHTA and CDR2 FQGNSA come from the germline V gene. There are 15 residues in the CDR3. The CDR3 DNA reads as TGTGCCAGCAGCTTAGTGGCAGGACCAACCTACGAGCAGTACTTC. Its protein is CASSLVAGPTYEQYF.

The V call is TRBV2, the J call TRBJ1-1; TRBD1 might be the D (5 bases). This CDR3 has 13 amino acids. The germline gives CDR1 SNHLY, CDR2 FYNNEI. Trimming took off 4 bases at V and 4 bases at J, with 10 bases between the two ends. CDR3 loop: CASSAQGVTEAFF. CDR3 coding DNA: TGTGCCAGCAGTGCCCAGGGTGTCACTGAAGCTTTCTTT.